A single sample gave rise to the 25 T cell receptor beta chains below, sequenced in a study of CD8 T cells in ankylosing spondylitis (dated by TCRdb to about 2017). These receptors have no identified antigens. The paper's findings and limits, for the study overall: Blood from ankylosing spondylitis patients appeared to be characterized by a TCR beta motif composed of about eight highly homologous amino acid variants.

The library was generated by 5' RACE. Reads for this sample came from an Illumina HiSeq 2500. Starting from the raw public reads, TCRdb applied fastp trimming at Q25, assembled clones with MiXCR and retained in-frame beta chains. Each entry is one CDR3 protein sequence, shown with its most common DNA and genes. The sample profile shows roughly 440,000 distinct CDR3 sequences; 15% to 20% of them were found once. About 0.94% of the sample comes from the top ten. Sequencing was performed on blood, either unsorted or a sorted T cell fraction (not recorded which). Receptors originate from a male donor with ankylosing spondylitis.

This clonotype showed up just a few times. The V and J genes are TRBV5-5 and TRBJ2-5; D might be TRBD2 (6 bases). Germline loops: CDR1 SGHKS, CDR2 YYEKEE (reference sequence). The CDR3 consists of 16 residues. The V end lost 2 bases, the J end lost 1 base, and 15 bases lay between the germline ends. The DNA of the CDR3 is TGTGCCAGCAGCTTATTCGCGGGGCTTGGCCAAGAGACCCAGTACTTC. Translated, it gives CASSLFAGLGQETQYF.

The rearrangement joins TRBV12-3 or TRBV12-4 to TRBJ1-6; the D gene is possibly TRBD1 (5 bases). The V gene lost 7 bases and the J gene lost 9 bases, with 16 bases spanning the gap. The CDR3 covers 14 residues. CDR3 bases: TGTGCCAGCACCCCGACAGTAGAAGGTTCACCCCTCCACTTT. Its protein product is CASTPTVEGSPLHF.

This clonotype has at least ten counts. The V and J genes are TRBV29-1 and TRBJ2-1; D is possibly TRBD1 (7 bases). The CDR3 runs 18 residues. The germline gives CDR1 SQVTM, CDR2 ANQGSEA. The V gene lost 2 bases and the J gene lost 0 bases, with 20 bases spanning the gap. The CDR3 protein is CSVETRQGGGVSYNEQFF. In nucleotides, the CDR3 is TGCAGCGTTGAAACCCGCCAGGGGGGTGGGGTCTCCTACAATGAGCAGTTCTTC.

This clonotype has only a few counts. The rearrangement uses TRBV7-6 and TRBJ2-5, with unresolved D. CDR1 SGHVS and CDR2 FNYEAQ come from the germline V gene. CDR3 size: 13 residues. V lost 1 base and J 2 bases, leaving 5 bases between the germline ends. Here the CDR3 reads CASSLVTQETQYF. The CDR3 DNA reads TGTGCCAGCAGCTTAGTGACTCAAGAGACCCAGTACTTC.

In this sample, this clonotype turned up a few times. The V and J genes are TRBV7-9 and TRBJ2-7; D not certain. This CDR3 contains 13 residues. Trimming removed 6 bases at V and 3 bases at J, with 12 bases between. Germline assignment: CDR1 SEHNR and CDR2 FQNEAQ (reference sequence). This CDR3 reads CASSYQNNYEQYF. The CDR3 DNA reads TGTGCCAGCAGTTACCAAAACAACTACGAGCAGTACTTC.

The rearrangement uses TRBV2 and TRBJ2-1; TRBD2 agrees at 8 bases. From germline, CDR1 is SNHLY and CDR2 FYNNEI. The CDR3 extends over 13 amino acids. The V gene end was trimmed by 6 bases and the J gene end by 6 bases; junction bases not matched to a gene: 4. In DNA form, the CDR3 reads TGTGCCAGCAGGACTAGCGTGGGCAATGAGCAGTTCTTC. Encoded protein: CASRTSVGNEQFF.

The chain employs TRBV3-1 and TRBJ2-3; D is unresolved. There are 15 residues in the CDR3. Germline V CDR1 and CDR2: LGHDT, YNNKEL (reference sequence). V was shortened by 4 bases and J by 2 bases, with 13 bases between the two germline ends. The DNA for the CDR3 is TGTGCCAGCAGCCCCCCTAACCCAGACACAGATACGCAGTATTTT. Protein sequence: CASSPPNPDTDTQYF.

The V call is TRBV12-3 or TRBV12-4, the J call TRBJ2-6; 10 positions agree with TRBD1. This CDR3 has 19 residues. With V trimmed by 3 bases and J by 0 bases, 8 bases remained unmatched. The CDR3 reads CASSFDRGRRFSGANVLTF. The CDR3 nucleotides read TGTGCCAGCAGTTTCGACAGGGGGCGACGATTCTCTGGGGCCAACGTCCTGACTTTC.

This clonotype has just a few counts. This chain joins TRBV24-1 and TRBJ1-1; D gene uncertain. The CDR3 sequence is 14 residues long. Germline V gene lookup returns CDR1 KGHDR and CDR2 SFDVKD. Trimming took off 5 bases at V and 2 bases at J, with 11 bases between the two ends. CDR3 DNA: TGTGCCACCAGTGTGGATTGGATTAACACTGAAGCTTTCTTT. Translated: CATSVDWINTEAFF.

This clonotype was counted between two and nine times. This sequence joins TRBV7-2 and TRBJ1-4, with D unresolved. With 3 bases removed from V and 3 bases from J, the gap between germline ends came to 8 bases. The CDR3 has 14 amino acids. Germline V CDR1 and CDR2: SGHTA, FQGNSA. CDR3 DNA: TGTGCCAGCAGCTTCGGGTTGCCTAATGAAAAACTGTTTTTT. Its protein product is CASSFGLPNEKLFF.

The V and J genes are TRBV28 and TRBJ1-1, with D tentatively TRBD1 (5 bases). The germline gives CDR1 MDHEN, CDR2 SYDVKM. This CDR3 has 16 residues. The ends were cut back, 4 bases at V and 7 bases at J, with 22 bases in the middle. For the CDR3, the DNA is TGTGCCAGCAGTTGGGGTCACGGACCGAGAACAGGTGAAGCTTTCTTT. Translation: CASSWGHGPRTGEAFF.

This clonotype showed up just a few times. V and J are TRBV24-1 and TRBJ1-2; TRBD1 might be the D (6 bases). The V end lost 3 bases, the J end lost 0 bases, and 13 bases lay between the germline ends. Germline V CDR1 and CDR2: KGHDR, SFDVKD. CDR3 length: 16 amino acids. CDR3 in amino acids: CATSDTRTAANYGYTF. The CDR3 coding sequence is TGTGCCACCAGTGATACCCGGACAGCAGCTAACTATGGCTACACCTTC.

This clonotype was detected only a few times. V is TRBV7-2 and J is TRBJ1-1; D is perhaps TRBD1 (6 bases). The CDR3 loop spans 14 amino acids. Germline V gene sequence: CDR1 SGHTA, CDR2 FQGNSA. The germline V and J ends were trimmed by 5 bases and 0 bases, with 10 bases remaining between them. The DNA for the CDR3 is TGTGCCAGCAGCATGGACAGATTGAACACTGAAGCTTTCTTT. The encoded protein is CASSMDRLNTEAFF.

This clonotype was observed at least ten times. V usage is TRBV10-3 and J usage is TRBJ2-1; 12 bases agree with TRBD2. The CDR3 extends over 15 amino acids. Trimming cost V 4 bases and J 9 bases; bases outside gene matches: 7. Germline CDR1 and CDR2: ENHRY and SYGVKD. In DNA form, the CDR3 reads TGTGCCATCAGTGGACTAGCGGGGGTCGGGAGTGAGCAGTTCTTC. Its translation is CAISGLAGVGSEQFF.

The V and J genes are TRBV20-1 and TRBJ1-5; D may be TRBD1 (6 bases). Per the germline V gene, CDR1 is DFQATT and CDR2 is SNEGSKA (reference sequence). The CDR3 extends over 16 amino acids. V lost 3 bases and J lost 2, with 17 bases in between. The CDR3 DNA reads TGCAGTGCTAGTAGGGCCGGACAGTTTGGCAATCAGCCCCAGCATTTT. This encodes CSASRAGQFGNQPQHF.

This clonotype showed up just a few times. In DNA form, the CDR3 reads TGTGCCAGCCCCCCCGGACGGACCCCGAGCACCGGGGAGCTGTTTTTT. Translation: CASPPGRTPSTGELFF. The J gene is TRBJ2-2, the V gene TRBV27; no clear D. There are 16 residues in the CDR3. Trimming stripped 8 bases from V and 4 bases from J, with 20 bases between. Germline loops: CDR1 MNHEY, CDR2 SMNVEV (reference sequence).

The chain carries TRBV27 and TRBJ2-5, with D perhaps matching TRBD2 (6 bases). V lost 4 bases and J lost 2, with 17 bases in between. This CDR3 has 16 residues. Germline V lookup: CDR1 MNHEY, CDR2 SMNVEV (reference sequence). This CDR3 is CASSSGSSGAQETQYF. In DNA, the CDR3 is TGTGCCAGCAGTTCTGGGAGTAGCGGAGCACAAGAGACCCAGTACTTC.

There are many counts of this clonotype. The rearrangement joins TRBV12-3 or TRBV12-4 to TRBJ1-5, with D tentatively TRBD1 (5 bases). V lost 9 bases, J lost 1 base, and 13 bases lay in between. The CDR3 spans 14 residues. For the CDR3, the DNA is TGTGCCAGGACTGCAAAGGGGAGCAATCAGCCCCAGCATTTT. Encoded protein: CARTAKGSNQPQHF.

This chain joins TRBV7-3 and TRBJ2-3, with D tentatively TRBD2 (7 bases). V lost 1 base to trimming and J lost 9 bases, with 14 bases between them. CDR1 is SGHTA, CDR2 FQGTGA, per germline. This CDR3 region has 14 residues. CDR3 region: CASSLIEGGRTQYF. As DNA, the CDR3 is TGTGCCAGCAGCTTAATCGAGGGGGGGAGAACGCAGTATTTT.

This clonotype was observed a few times. V and J are TRBV5-1 and TRBJ1-2; 7 bases match TRBD1. V shed 0 bases, J shed 3 bases, and the junction held 5 bases outside the gene matches. The germline gives CDR1 SGHRS, CDR2 YFSETQ. This CDR3 has 15 residues. The CDR3 reads CASSLGQGDYYGYTF. The CDR3 DNA is TGCGCCAGCAGCTTGGGACAGGGAGATTACTATGGCTACACCTTC.

The table lists this clonotype with a count of one. The chain couples TRBV30 to TRBJ2-4; maybe TRBD1 (5 bases). This CDR3 has 14 residues. Germline-derived CDR1 and CDR2 are GTSNPN and SVGIG (reference sequence). V shed 1 base and J shed 3 bases, with 10 bases lying between them. This chain's CDR3 is CAWSEGHLKNIQYF. CDR3 coding DNA: TGTGCCTGGAGTGAAGGACACCTCAAAAACATTCAGTACTTC.

The rearrangement uses TRBV4-1 and TRBJ2-7; tentative D call: TRBD1 (6 bases). The CDR3 length is 14 residues. V gave up 0 bases and J gave up 6 bases, with 12 bases separating them. Germline V CDR1 and CDR2: MGHRA, YSYEKL. Written as DNA, the CDR3 is TGCGCCAGCAGCCAAGATATCTTAGGGGGCGAGCAGTACTTC. This sequence encodes CASSQDILGGEQYF.

V and J are TRBV6-5 and TRBJ2-3, with D perhaps TRBD1 (6 bases). Germline V CDR1 and CDR2: MNHEY, SVGAGI. The V end was cut by 4 bases, the J end by 2 bases, with 10 bases between. CDR3 size: 14 residues. The CDR3 sequence: CASSLGHPTDTQYF. CDR3 nucleotide sequence: TGTGCCAGCAGTTTGGGACATCCCACAGATACGCAGTATTTT.

The chain is built from TRBV21-1 and TRBJ2-2; the tabulated D call, TRBD2, remains unverified against the DNA. TRBV21-1 is a pseudogene locus. The CDR3 is 18 amino acids. CDR3 DNA: TGTGCCAGCACCTCGGGGGGACTAGCGGGTGCGAACACCGGGGAGCTGTTTTTT. Translation: CASTSGGLAGANTGELFF.

This clonotype was seen ten or more times. The chain links TRBV29-1 to TRBJ1-4; TRBD1 matches at 9 bases. Matching the DNA end better, TRBJ2-2 makes the J call doubtful. The CDR3 is 12 residues long. Germline-derived CDR1 and CDR2 are SQVTM and ANQGSEA. This chain's CDR3 is CSVGGQGRELFF. The DNA for the CDR3 is TGCAGCGTGGGGGGACAGGGCCGGGAGCTGTTTTTT.